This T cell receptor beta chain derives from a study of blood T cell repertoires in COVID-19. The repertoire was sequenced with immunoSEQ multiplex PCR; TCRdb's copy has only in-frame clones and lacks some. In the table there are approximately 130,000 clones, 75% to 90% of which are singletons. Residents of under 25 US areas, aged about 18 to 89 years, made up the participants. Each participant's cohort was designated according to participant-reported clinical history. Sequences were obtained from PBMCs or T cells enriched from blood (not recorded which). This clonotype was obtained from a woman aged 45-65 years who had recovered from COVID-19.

The CDR3 nucleotides are TGTGCCAGCAGCTTAGGGCAGGGCCTTCCTGCGTACACCTTC. Translated, it gives CASSLGQGLPAYTF. The rearrangement joins TRBV7-9 to TRBJ1-2, with D possibly TRBD1 on 5 matching bases. V lost 1 base, J lost 11 bases, and 17 bases lay in between. The CDR3 runs to 14 residues. Germline loops: CDR1 SEHNR, CDR2 FQNEAQ (reference sequence).